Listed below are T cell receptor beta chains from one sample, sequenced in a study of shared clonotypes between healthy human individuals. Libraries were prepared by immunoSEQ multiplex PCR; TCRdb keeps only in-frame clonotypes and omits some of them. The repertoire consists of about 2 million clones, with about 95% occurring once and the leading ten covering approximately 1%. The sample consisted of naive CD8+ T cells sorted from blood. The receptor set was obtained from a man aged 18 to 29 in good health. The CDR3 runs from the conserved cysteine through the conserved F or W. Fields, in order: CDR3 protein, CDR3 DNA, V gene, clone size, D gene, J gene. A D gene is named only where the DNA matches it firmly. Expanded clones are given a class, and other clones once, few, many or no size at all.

CDR3: CASSLVTGGHYYEQYF
DNA: TGTGCCAGCAGCTTAGTCACAGGAGGGCACTACTACGAGCAGTACTTC
V: TRBV7-9
size: -
D: -
J: TRBJ2-7

CDR3: CASSYRGTYEQYF
DNA: TGTGCCAGCAGTTACCGGGGGACCTACGAGCAGTACTTC
V: TRBV28
size: few
D: -
J: TRBJ2-7

CDR3: CASSATAPANTGELFF
DNA: TGTGCCAGCAGTGCGACAGCTCCCGCGAACACCGGGGAGCTGTTTTTT
V: TRBV6-6
size: -
D: -
J: TRBJ2-2

CDR3: CASSAGAGYEQYF
DNA: TGTGCCAGCAGCGCGGGGGCTGGCTACGAGCAGTACTTC
V: TRBV27
size: -
D: -
J: TRBJ2-7

CDR3: CASSIISMRENVTYEQYF
DNA: TGTGCCAGTAGTATAATCTCGATGCGGGAGAACGTAACCTACGAGCAGTACTTC
V: TRBV19
size: once
D: TRBD2
J: TRBJ2-7

CDR3: CASGLVPGQGGYEQYF
DNA: TGTGCTAGTGGTTTGGTACCAGGACAGGGGGGATACGAGCAGTACTTC
V: TRBV12-5
size: -
D: TRBD1
J: TRBJ2-7

CDR3: CASSEGGGPAYEQYF
DNA: TGTGCCAGCAGTGAAGGGGGGGGGCCCGCCTACGAGCAGTACTTC
V: TRBV6-1
size: -
D: -
J: TRBJ2-7

CDR3: CASSLSPGQIYEQYF
DNA: TGTGCCAGCAGTTTATCGCCGGGACAGATCTACGAGCAGTACTTC
V: TRBV27
size: -
D: TRBD1
J: TRBJ2-7

CDR3: CASSTGQPNEQFF
DNA: TGTGCCAGTAGTACCGGACAGCCGAATGAGCAGTTCTTC
V: TRBV19
size: -
D: -
J: TRBJ2-1

CDR3: CASSLGRIGALGYTF
DNA: TGTGCCAGCAGCTTAGGTCGTATTGGGGCGTTGGGCTACACCTTC
V: TRBV13
size: -
D: -
J: TRBJ1-2

CDR3: CASSLDLPGQGTGPLHF
DNA: TGTGCCAGCAGCTTAGATTTACCCGGACAGGGGACTGGACCCCTCCACTTT
V: TRBV7-6
size: -
D: TRBD1
J: TRBJ1-6

CDR3: CASSALPGSYNEQFF
DNA: TGTGCCAGCAGTGCTTTGCCGGGCTCCTACAATGAGCAGTTCTTC
V: TRBV6-1
size: -
D: -
J: TRBJ2-1

CDR3: CASSFAGASYEQYF
DNA: TGTGCCAGCAGTTTTGCCGGGGCCTCCTACGAGCAGTACTTC
V: TRBV28
size: -
D: -
J: TRBJ2-7

CDR3: CASSQVIAGGAKLFF
DNA: TGCGCCAGCAGCCAAGTTATCGCAGGGGGCGCAAAACTGTTTTTT
V: TRBV4-1
size: -
D: TRBD1
J: TRBJ1-4

CDR3: CASSFIQQQETQYF
DNA: TGTGCCAGCAGCTTTATCCAGCAACAAGAGACCCAGTACTTC
V: TRBV7-9
size: -
D: -
J: TRBJ2-5

CDR3: CASSGGGILQPQHF
DNA: TGTGCCAGCAGCGGGGGGGGAATCCTTCAGCCCCAGCATTTT
V: TRBV7-9
size: -
D: -
J: TRBJ1-5

CDR3: CASISPNQPQHF
DNA: TGTGCCAGCATTTCTCCCAATCAGCCCCAGCATTTT
V: TRBV6-4
size: -
D: -
J: TRBJ1-5

CDR3: CASSAGRAYEQYF
DNA: TGTGCCAGCAGCGCGGGACGGGCCTACGAGCAGTACTTC
V: TRBV13
size: -
D: -
J: TRBJ2-7

CDR3: CASSFGEELNTEAFF
DNA: TGTGCCAGCTCCTTCGGGGAGGAACTGAACACTGAAGCTTTCTTT
V: TRBV6-1
size: -
D: -
J: TRBJ1-1

CDR3: CASSSALEQGALGYTF
DNA: TGTGCCAGCAGCTCCGCCCTGGAACAGGGGGCGCTTGGCTACACCTTC
V: TRBV5-4
size: -
D: TRBD1
J: TRBJ1-2

CDR3: CASSLSRATGIYGYTF
DNA: TGTGCCAGCAGTTTATCGCGGGCAACAGGAATCTATGGCTACACCTTC
V: TRBV27
size: -
D: -
J: TRBJ1-2

CDR3: CASSQVGQLYF
DNA: TGCGCCAGCAGCCAAGTTGGACAGCTGTACTTC
V: TRBV4-1
size: -
D: -
J: TRBJ2-7

CDR3: CASSPLGGGAGDTQYF
DNA: TGTGCCAGCAGCCCCCTAGGCGGGGGGGCAGGAGATACGCAGTATTTT
V: TRBV4-2
size: -
D: TRBD2
J: TRBJ2-3

CDR3: CASSRGQGQINEQFF
DNA: TGTGCCAGCAGTCGCGGACAGGGCCAAATCAATGAGCAGTTCTTC
V: TRBV7-9
size: -
D: TRBD1
J: TRBJ2-1

CDR3: CASSLFPGTGPNTEAFF
DNA: TGTGCCAGCAGCTTGTTTCCCGGGACAGGCCCGAACACTGAAGCTTTCTTT
V: TRBV5-4
size: -
D: TRBD1
J: TRBJ1-1

CDR3: CSVEDLGSYEQYF
DNA: TGCAGCGTTGAAGACCTGGGTTCCTACGAGCAGTACTTC
V: TRBV29-1
size: -
D: -
J: TRBJ2-7